The following is a TCR beta chain sequence with its context. The clone's antigen remains unknown. Per-nucleotide qualities are absent, and no much larger clonotype sits a single base away. The sample originates from a study of CD4 T cells in relation to SARS-CoV-2 and coronaviruses (dated by TCRdb to about 2021). Looking at the study overall: The ViraFEST assay cultured PBMCs with antigen for roughly 10 days, then sequenced TCR beta CDR3s to find antigen-specific clonal expansions. Using patient-derived lymphoblastoid cell lines, the shared crossreactive spike epitopes were mapped to their HLA restriction. A different TCR-beta assay, based on Illumina, was used to sequence expansion assays from other donors in the study. The Adaptive Biotechnologies TCR-sequencing kit was used for samples from a few pre-COVID donors and for the naive versus memory experiments, whereas the other data were Illumina-based. Memory CD4+ T cell crossreactivity between SARS-CoV-2 and common cold coronavirus spike proteins was assessed at the TCR clonotype level in the study. An HIV-1 Nef peptide pool or a culture without peptide was used as the negative reference condition.

Looking up the germline V gene yields CDR1 SGHVS and CDR2 FNYEAQ. After removal of 5 bases from V and 0 bases from J, the junction retains 9 bases not matched to a gene. The CDR3 starts with the cysteine, ends with the phenylalanine, and has 16 residues. Of the read, only the CDR3 DNA is kept; its 48 bases are in frame from base 1. The full study reports these points: Small numbers of patients and of tested TCRs were a limitation of the study. Because no donor provided both pre-pandemic and post-infection samples, tracing the source of pre-existing responses was limited. Crossreactive clones showed significantly weaker SARS-CoV-2-driven expansion than monoreactive clones, consistent with antigenic imprinting. Memory CD4+ clonotypes crossrecognizing SARS-CoV-2 and at least one common cold coronavirus spike were found in 60% to 75% of donors. Because the crossreactivity analysis focused on spike protein, crossreactivity against other viral proteins was not assessed.

CD4+ T cells from unexposed donors were collected before the COVID-19 pandemic (2011-2018). The EasySep CD4+ T cell isolation kit was used to isolate CD4+ T cells once the cultures had run for ten to eleven days. As cell number allowed, CD4+ T cells from unexposed donors were tested for reactivity to SARS-CoV-2 S and N and to four common cold coronavirus spike pools. PBMCs were cultured at roughly 2.2 million per well in IMDM supplemented with around 5% human AB serum and 10 IU/ml IL-2. Half of the culture medium was replaced with fresh IL-2-containing medium on days 3 and 7. Each peptide culture condition was generally run in triplicate replicate wells. Leukapheresis product for the unexposed donors was purchased commercially. Ficoll-Paque PLUS gradient centrifugation was used to isolate PBMCs from leukapheresis product or whole blood. PBMCs were either cryopreserved at -140°C or used fresh in the expansion assay. The QIAamp Micro DNA Kit was used to extract genomic DNA from the CD4+ T cells.

The library relied on the immunoSEQ multiplex PCR assay. The paper's processing steps were these. Preprocessing removed nonproductive sequences and CDR3s not starting with C, not ending with F or W, or shorter than 7 amino acids. Antigen-specific clonotypes were called with the MANAFEST web app on the basis of expansion relative to the reference and to other culture wells. A clone counted as positive if significantly expanded in 2 of 3 replicate wells versus the reference culture at FDR below 0.05. For a clone to be considered positive, significant expansion relative to all other tandem wells and an odds ratio above 5 were also required. CDR3 homology was measured as pairwise Levenshtein distance, computed with the stringdist R package after trimming three terminal residues from each end. Entries here come from immuneACCESS through TCRdb and include only in-frame sequences with V and J called. Some clones fail to appear in such tables; in the studies checked, an unresolved V gene covers under half of the shortfall, and the cause of the remainder is unknown. V, J and clone size derive from that table, while D and trimming were established from the DNA sequence. The sample contains 26,000 or so clones, around three quarters of them found a single time. The ten largest account for about 10% of the sample.

Sequenced sample: CD4+ T cells from PBMCs, cultured in vitro. The sequence is built from TRBV7-6 and TRBJ2-7, with 8 bases aligning to TRBD2. This clonotype originated in a human donor in good health. In nucleotides, the sequence is TGTGCCAGCAGCCGGGGGGGCGGTGTGGGCTCCTACGAGCAGTACTTC. It encodes CASSRGGGVGSYEQYF.